The sequence of this T cell receptor beta chain was determined in a study of cytomegalovirus exposure and HLA in healthy donors. Primers for the PCR totalled 60 Vbeta and 13 Jbeta. TCRdb's table, derived via immunoSEQ multiplex PCR, lists solely in-frame clones and lacks some. Seen here are some 140,000 clones, 65% to 80% observed once, and the top ten hold over 1.5%. Trimming cost V 1 base and J 6 bases, with 16 bases left between them. The CDR3 extends over 16 amino acids. Looked up from germline, CDR1 is SGHRS and CDR2 is YFSETQ. The TCR originated in a human donor in good health. The chain couples TRBV5-1 to TRBJ2-2; no clear D. The sample was PBMCs. This chain's CDR3 is CASSLRTFERAGELFF. The CDR3 nucleotides are TGCGCCAGCAGCTTGAGAACGTTTGAGAGAGCCGGGGAGCTGTTTTTT. The complete variable domain, with remaining parts taken from reference TRBV5-1 and TRBJ2-2, reads KAGVTQTPRYLIKTRGQQVTLSCSPISGHRSVSWYQQTPGQGLQFLFEYFSETQRNKGNFPGRFSGRQFSNSRSEMNVSTLELGDSALYLCASSLRTFERAGELFFGEGSRLTVL.